These 13 T cell receptor beta chains were all obtained from the same sample, sequenced in a study of blood T cell repertoires in COVID-19. Using immunoSEQ multiplex PCR, the repertoire was profiled, and TCRdb retains in-frame clones only, with some absent. The sample holds about 59,000 clones; 75% to 95% are singletons and the top ten take around 9.4%. What was sequenced was peripheral blood. The receptors come from a human donor in a cohort sampled during active COVID-19.

This sequence joins TRBV5-1 and TRBJ2-7; 13 bases agree with TRBD2. The CDR3 contains 16 residues. V lost 4 bases, J lost 4 bases, and 8 bases stayed unmatched. Germline CDR1 SGHRS, CDR2 YFSETQ. CDR3 residues: CASSPTLTSGGYEQYF. The CDR3 DNA reads as TGCGCCAGCAGCCCGACGTTGACTAGCGGGGGGTACGAGCAGTACTTC.

The chain has TRBV15 and TRBJ2-7; 9 nucleotides line up with TRBD2. CDR3 length: 16 residues. Trimming cost V 4 bases and J 4 bases; bases outside gene matches: 11. Germline values: CDR1 LNHNV, CDR2 YYDKDF (reference sequence). CDR3 protein: CATSKDPAGGGYEQYF. The CDR3 nucleotides read TGTGCCACCAGCAAGGATCCAGCGGGGGGAGGTTACGAGCAGTACTTC.

The chain combines TRBV19 with TRBJ2-5; maybe TRBD1 (6 bases). This CDR3 comprises 16 residues. In germline, CDR1 is LNHDA, CDR2 SQIVND (reference sequence). V was trimmed by 3 bases and J by 5 bases, leaving 19 bases between them. CDR3 sequence reads: CASSIRWSGDGETQYF. The CDR3 DNA follows: TGTGCCAGTAGTATCCGGTGGTCAGGGGACGGGGAGACCCAGTACTTC.

The rearrangement links TRBV7-2 to TRBJ2-1; D is unresolved. Trimming took off 5 bases at V and 0 bases at J, with 8 bases between the two ends. Germline V gene lookup returns CDR1 SGHTA and CDR2 FQGNSA. CDR3 length: 14 residues. The CDR3 reads CASSPSYSYNEQFF. The DNA of the CDR3 is TGTGCCAGCAGCCCGTCGTACTCCTACAATGAGCAGTTCTTC. Filled out from reference TRBV7-2 and TRBJ2-1, the complete variable domain reads GAGVSQSPSNKVTEKGKDVELRCDPISGHTALYWYRQSLGQGLEFLIYFQGNSAPDKSGLPSDRFSAERTGGSVSTLTIQRTQQEDSAVYLCASSPSYSYNEQFFGPGTRLTVL.

This chain joins TRBV6-5 and TRBJ2-7; 9 nucleotides align to TRBD2. CDR1 and CDR2 from the germline V gene are MNHEY and SVGAGI. The CDR3 runs 14 residues. J lost 1 base, V lost 4 bases, and 2 bases had no gene match. The CDR3 loop is CASSWLAGSYEQYF. The CDR3 bases are TGTGCCAGCAGTTGGCTAGCGGGGTCCTACGAGCAGTACTTC.

This sequence joins TRBV23-1 and TRBJ2-3, with 8 bases that match TRBD1. TRBV23-1 belongs to the ORF category, with a function that is uncertain. The V and J ends lost 3 bases and 2 bases, in that order; junction bases with no gene match: 13. The length of the CDR3 is 18 residues. The CDR3 protein is CASSQTGQAFTFTDTQYF. CDR3 sequence (DNA): TGCGCCAGCAGTCAGACGGGACAGGCCTTCACTTTCACAGATACGCAGTATTTT.

This chain connects TRBV2 to TRBJ1-6; TRBD1 agrees at 9 bases. V lost 4 bases and J lost 2; bases outside the gene matches: 3. Germline CDR1 is SNHLY and CDR2 is FYNNEI. The CDR3 length is 16 residues. CDR3 region: CASSVRTGAYNSPLHF. CDR3 nucleotide sequence: TGTGCCAGCAGTGTCAGGACAGGGGCCTATAATTCACCCCTCCACTTT. The entire variable domain, with the rest obtained from reference TRBV2 and TRBJ1-6, is as follows: EPEVTQTPSHQVTQMGQEVILRCVPISNHLYFYWYRQILGQKVEFLVSFYNNEISEKSEIFDDQFSVERPDGSNFTLKIRSTKLEDSAMYFCASSVRTGAYNSPLHFGNGTRLTVT.

The chain combines TRBV27 with TRBJ2-5, with a weak D call TRBD2 (6 bases). Trimming pared 5 bases from V and 5 bases from J, leaving 24 bases between. Germline V lookup: CDR1 MNHEY, CDR2 SMNVEV (reference sequence). The CDR3 contains 17 residues. The CDR3 DNA is TGTGCCAGCAGTCCGTCGGTGGGGGGTGGGACTGGGGAGACCCAGTACTTC. It yields the protein CASSPSVGGGTGETQYF.

This clone ranks as medium-sized. The rearrangement links TRBV3-1 (or the pseudogene TRBV3-2) to TRBJ1-1; D is possibly TRBD1 (6 bases). This CDR3 is built from 14 residues. Germline CDR1 reads LGHDT; CDR2 reads YNNKEL (reference sequence). Trimming shortened V by 2 bases and J by 3 bases, and 10 bases separated the two germline ends. CDR3 in amino acids: CASSQLGADTEAFF. In DNA form, the CDR3 reads TGTGCCAGCAGCCAATTGGGGGCGGACACTGAAGCTTTCTTT.

The V and J genes are TRBV6-5 and TRBJ1-2; D uncertain. The CDR3 runs to 15 residues. With 4 bases removed from V and 8 bases from J, the gap between germline ends came to 20 bases. Germline V gene data show CDR1 as MNHEY and CDR2 as SVGAGI. The CDR3 here is CASSSVGKRSEGYTF. CDR3 sequence (DNA): TGTGCCAGCAGTTCGGTCGGAAAGCGGTCGGAAGGCTACACCTTC.

The chain couples TRBV14 to TRBJ2-1; 7 nucleotides agree with TRBD2. V gave up 0 bases and J gave up 9 bases; unmatched junction bases: 5. Germline V gene sequence: CDR1 SGHDN, CDR2 FVKESK. The CDR3 totals 14 residues. The CDR3 spells CASSQERGWAEQFF. The CDR3, as DNA: TGTGCCAGCAGCCAAGAGCGGGGGTGGGCTGAGCAGTTCTTC. Looking up the rest from reference TRBV14 and TRBJ2-1 gives the full variable domain: EAGVTQFPSHSVIEKGQTVTLRCDPISGHDNLYWYRRVMGKEIKFLLHFVKESKQDESGMPNNRFLAERTGGTYSTLKVQPAELEDSGVYFCASSQERGWAEQFFGPGTRLTVL.

The chain employs TRBV5-4 and TRBJ2-5; D is possibly TRBD2 (6 bases). The germline V and J ends were trimmed by 4 bases and 5 bases, with 12 bases remaining between them. Germline V gene sequence: CDR1 SGHNT, CDR2 YYREEE (reference sequence). CDR3 length: 13 residues. The chain's CDR3 is CASSQQEGETQYF. CDR3 DNA sequence: TGTGCCAGCAGCCAGCAGGAGGGGGAGACCCAGTACTTC.

The chain links TRBV5-8 to TRBJ2-7, with a weak D call TRBD1 (5 bases). The germline V and J ends were trimmed by 0 bases and 2 bases, with 9 bases remaining between them. The CDR3 loop spans 14 amino acids. The V gene's germline CDR1 is SGHTS and CDR2 YDEGEE. CDR3 in amino acids: CASSLVQGPYEQYF. CDR3 bases: TGTGCCAGCAGCTTGGTCCAGGGTCCCTACGAGCAGTACTTC.